This T cell receptor beta chain stems from a study of blood T cell repertoires in COVID-19. Some clones are missing from TCRdb's copy, which holds only in-frame ones; the method was immunoSEQ multiplex PCR. The profile covers around 100,000 clones, with roughly 84% appearing a single time and approximately 12% taken by the ten largest. This CDR3 is built from 19 residues. After removal of 10 bases from V and 4 bases from J, the junction contained 22 bases not matched to a gene. CDR1 and CDR2 (germline): ENHRY, SYGVKD. Material for sequencing was peripheral blood. This chain uses TRBV10-3 with TRBJ2-1; 10 bases match TRBD2. The sequence came from a human donor in a cohort sampled during active COVID-19. CDR3 amino acids: CATAQGSAGGLSSYNEQFF. Written as DNA, the CDR3 is TGTGCCACCGCCCAGGGATCAGCGGGGGGGCTATCATCTTACAATGAGCAGTTCTTC.